This entry lists 8 T cell receptor beta chains sequenced from one sample in a study of low-dose radiotherapy and immunotherapy resistance in tumors. Both TCRalpha and TCRbeta chains were reverse transcribed with V-gene-specific primers. Using a constant-region primer together with a V-primer adapter, TCRs were subjected to 20 PCR cycles of amplification. TCRdb reprocessed the reads with MiXCR, giving one entry per CDR3 protein. The sample records under 95,000 distinct CDR3 sequences, around 17% being singletons. Time point specified: after trial treatment. Treatment noted: LDRT plus nivolumab, ipilimumab, low-dose cyclophosphamide and aspirin (RACIN trial). This material consisted of PBMCs, taken after low-dose radiotherapy plus immunotherapy. The receptors were gathered from a male donor with prostate cancer.

Remarks on this clonotype: A far larger clone lies a single base away; this is likely a read error. The CDR3, as DNA: TGTGCCAGCAGTCCCGATACCGGGACTGGGGGTGAGCAGTACTTC. It specifies CASSPDTGTGGEQYF. The chain carries TRBV28 and TRBJ2-7; possibly TRBD2 for D (6 bases). This CDR3 is built from 15 residues. The germline gives CDR1 MDHEN, CDR2 SYDVKM. V lost 5 bases, J lost 7 bases, and 21 bases lay in between.

Of note for this clonotype: It is likely a read error: a sequence one base away is far more abundant. The chain uses TRBV18 and TRBJ2-7; 8 nucleotides line up with TRBD2. The CDR3 extends over 15 amino acids. The V segment lost 3 bases and the J segment 7 bases; nucleotides outside the gene matches: 11. CDR1 and CDR2 from the germline V gene are KGHSH and LQKENI. Here the CDR3 DNA reads TGTGCCAGCTCACCCGGGATAGCGGGGTCCAATGAGCAGTACTTC. Amino acid sequence: CASSPGIAGSNEQYF. The whole variable domain, filled in from reference TRBV18 and TRBJ2-7, reads NAGVMQNPRHLVRRRGQEARLRCSPMKGHSHVYWYRQLPEEGLKFMVYLQKENIIDESGMPKERFSAEFPKEGPSILRIQQVVRGDSAAYFCASSPGIAGSNEQYFGPGTRLTVT.

This clonotype has at least ten counts. This chain uses TRBV5-1 with TRBJ2-7; the D gene could be TRBD1 or TRBD2 (5 bases each). The CDR3 covers 13 residues. Looked up from germline, CDR1 is SGHRS and CDR2 is YFSETQ. The germline V and J ends were trimmed by 2 bases and 6 bases, with 12 bases remaining between them. The CDR3 nucleotides read TGCGCCAGCAGCTTCCCAGGGAGTGGCGAGCAGTACTTC. Its translation is CASSFPGSGEQYF.

This clonotype was recorded at least ten times. The chain links TRBV20-1 to TRBJ2-5, with 11 nucleotides matching TRBD1. In germline, CDR1 is DFQATT, CDR2 SNEGSKA (reference sequence). This CDR3 region has 14 residues. After removal of 4 bases from V and 4 bases from J, the junction contained 5 bases not matched to a gene. The CDR3 loop reads CSAKRGQGGETQYF. The CDR3 nucleotides read TGCAGTGCTAAACGGGGACAGGGGGGAGAGACCCAGTACTTC.

In its sample, this clonotype was seen many times. V gene TRBV7-9 combines with J gene TRBJ1-5, with D maybe TRBD1 (5 bases). V was clipped by 5 bases and J by 1 base, with 9 bases between them. CDR1 and CDR2 from the germline V gene are SEHNR and FQNEAQ (reference sequence). This CDR3 spans 14 amino acids. This chain's CDR3 is CASSRGDSNQPQHF. CDR3 in DNA: TGTGCCAGCAGCCGAGGGGACAGCAATCAGCCCCAGCATTTT.

A note on this clonotype: A read error is likely here: a far larger clone is one base away. The chain is built from TRBV5-6 and TRBJ2-1, with a possible D match to TRBD1 (6 bases). V was pared by 3 bases and J by 10 bases, with 17 bases between. The germline V gene has CDR1 SGHDT and CDR2 YYEEEE. The CDR3 extends over 14 amino acids. The CDR3 spells CASSSRGTTYEQFF. The CDR3 nucleotides are TGTGCCAGCAGCTCCAGGGGTACTACCTACGAGCAGTTCTTC.

This clonotype has at least ten counts. V is TRBV5-1 and J is TRBJ1-1; TRBD1 matches 7 bases. From germline, CDR1 is SGHRS and CDR2 YFSETQ. The ends lost 4 bases at V and 5 bases at J; junction bases unmatched: 11. The CDR3 runs to 15 residues. This CDR3 is CASSGTGAPGTEAFF. The CDR3, as DNA: TGCGCCAGCAGCGGAACAGGGGCCCCAGGTACTGAAGCTTTCTTT.

This clonotype was counted ten times or more. The rearrangement joins TRBV15 to TRBJ1-5; weak D call: TRBD1 (5 bases). Looked up from germline, CDR1 is LNHNV and CDR2 is YYDKDF (reference sequence). The CDR3 is 13 residues long. The V and J ends lost 7 bases and 4 bases respectively, with 11 bases between them. In DNA form, the CDR3 reads TGTGCCACCAAGGGGAGTTCAAATCAGCCCCAGCATTTT. It translates to CATKGSSNQPQHF.